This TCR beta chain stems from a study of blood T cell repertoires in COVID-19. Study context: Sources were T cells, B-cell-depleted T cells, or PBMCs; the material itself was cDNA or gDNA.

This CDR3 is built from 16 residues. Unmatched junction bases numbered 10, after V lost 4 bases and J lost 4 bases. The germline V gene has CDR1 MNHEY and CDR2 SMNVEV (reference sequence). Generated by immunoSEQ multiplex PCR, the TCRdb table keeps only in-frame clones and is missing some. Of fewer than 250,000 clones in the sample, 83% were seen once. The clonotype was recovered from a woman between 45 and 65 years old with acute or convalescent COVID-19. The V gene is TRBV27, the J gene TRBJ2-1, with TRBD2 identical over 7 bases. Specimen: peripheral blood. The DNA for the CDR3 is TGTGCCAGCAGTTCTAGGAGGTCGGGGGGATACAATGAGCAGTTCTTC. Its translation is CASSSRRSGGYNEQFF.